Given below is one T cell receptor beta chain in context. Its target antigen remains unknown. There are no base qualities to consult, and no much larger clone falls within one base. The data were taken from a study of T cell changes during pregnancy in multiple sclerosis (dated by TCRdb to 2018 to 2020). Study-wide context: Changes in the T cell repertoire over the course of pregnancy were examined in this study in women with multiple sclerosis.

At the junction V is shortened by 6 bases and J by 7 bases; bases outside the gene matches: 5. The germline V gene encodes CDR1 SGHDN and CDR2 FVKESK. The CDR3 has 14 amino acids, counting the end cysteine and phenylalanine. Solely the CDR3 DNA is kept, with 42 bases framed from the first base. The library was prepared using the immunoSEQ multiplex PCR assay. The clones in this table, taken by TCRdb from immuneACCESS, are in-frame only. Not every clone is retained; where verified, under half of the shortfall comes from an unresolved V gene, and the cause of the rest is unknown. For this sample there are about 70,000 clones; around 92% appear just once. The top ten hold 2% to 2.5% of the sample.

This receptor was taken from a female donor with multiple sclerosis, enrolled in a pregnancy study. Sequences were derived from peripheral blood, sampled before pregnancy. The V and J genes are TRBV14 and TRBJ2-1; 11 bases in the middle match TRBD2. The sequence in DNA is TGTGCCAGCAGTCTAGCGGGAGGACCTAATGAGCAGTTCTTC. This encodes CASSLAGGPNEQFF.